This T cell receptor beta chain was found in a study of identical twins. Template switching created a universal primer site, and the cDNA included unique molecular identifiers. One entry per CDR3 protein, called by TCRdb with MiXCR from the 5' RACE reads. The sample yields hundreds of thousands of distinct CDR3 sequences, 20% to 25% seen once. Overall study findings and caveats: Donors were not followed over many years; analysis was cross-sectional.

With regard to this clonotype: What it recognizes is unknown.

The germline V and J ends were trimmed by 3 bases and 0 bases, with 11 bases remaining between them. The CDR3 sequence is 15 residues long. This sample also appeared in a second study, on T cells expressing NK-cell markers. According to that study: CD8+ T cells in 5 or 6 donors included dominant NKG2C+ clonotypes at roughly 1.0-7.0%.

The sequenced sample consisted of CD4+ T cells sorted from blood. The clonotype was recovered from a woman aged 18-29 years in good health. J is TRBJ1-1 and V is TRBV12-3 or TRBV12-4; tentatively, D is TRBD1 (5 bases). The CDR3 is CASSLKRQLNTEAFF. Here the CDR3 DNA reads TGTGCCAGCAGTTTGAAGAGACAGCTGAACACTGAAGCTTTCTTT.